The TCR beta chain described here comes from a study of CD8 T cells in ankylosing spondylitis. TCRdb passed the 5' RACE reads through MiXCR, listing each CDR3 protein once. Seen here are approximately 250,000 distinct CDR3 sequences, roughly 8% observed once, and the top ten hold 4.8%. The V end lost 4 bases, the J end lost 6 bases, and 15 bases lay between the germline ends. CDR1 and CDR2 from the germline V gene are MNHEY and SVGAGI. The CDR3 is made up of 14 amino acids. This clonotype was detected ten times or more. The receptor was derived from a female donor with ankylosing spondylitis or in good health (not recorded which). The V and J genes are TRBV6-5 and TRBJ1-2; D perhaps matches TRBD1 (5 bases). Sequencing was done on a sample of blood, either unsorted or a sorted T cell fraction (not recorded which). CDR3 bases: TGTGCCAGCAGTTGGACGCGGGGCTCCGATGGCTACACCTTC. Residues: CASSWTRGSDGYTF.